The rows below give T cell receptor beta chains drawn from one sample of a study of blood T cell repertoires in COVID-19. Produced via immunoSEQ multiplex PCR; TCRdb's table is partial and in-frame only. The sample contains about 74,000 clones, less than 85% of which appear only once. Sequenced: peripheral blood. These receptors all come from a man aged 65 to 85 with active or convalescent COVID-19. Each CDR3 is given with its conserved first and last residue. The D gene is left open where the match is weak. The listing skips clone size in some rows; elsewhere it reads once, few, many or a size class.

>14|TRBD1|TRBV18|TRBJ2-7|-
TGTGCCAGCTCAAACAGGGGGCCCCCCTACGAGCAGTACTTC
CASSNRGPPYEQYF
>15|TRBD1|TRBV7-3|TRBJ2-1|-
TGTGCCAGCAGCCGAGACAGGGCTGCCAACAATGAGCAGTTCTTC
CASSRDRAANNEQFF
>17|TRBD1|TRBV4-1|TRBJ2-5|-
TGCGCCAGCAGCCAGTGGGGAACAGGGGGCGGTGAGGAGACCCAGTACTTC
CASSQWGTGGGEETQYF
>13|-|TRBV24-1|TRBJ2-3|-
TGTGCCACCAGTGACAGGGTAGTGGATACGCAGTATTTT
CATSDRVVDTQYF
>14|-|TRBV27|TRBJ1-6|-
TGTGCCAGCAGTTTTGGCAGGGCCAATTCACCCCTCCACTTT
CASSFGRANSPLHF
>16|-|TRBV24-1|TRBJ2-3|-
TGTGCCACCAGTGAAATCAGGGGTCTGGGCACAGATACGCAGTATTTT
CATSEIRGLGTDTQYF
>14|TRBD1|TRBV5-1|TRBJ1-4|-
TGCGCCAGCAGCTTACAGGGGAGAGGTGAAAAACTGTTTTTT
CASSLQGRGEKLFF
>12|-|TRBV12-3/TRBV12-4|TRBJ1-1|few
TGTGCCAGCAGCCTCCGGGATACTGAAGCTTTCTTT
CASSLRDTEAFF
>13|-|TRBV27|TRBJ1-5|-
TGTGCCAGCAGTTGGTCAGGCCATCAGCCCCAGCATTTT
CASSWSGHQPQHF
>13|-|TRBV7-2|TRBJ1-5|few
TGTGCCAGCAGCCCGCAGGGCAATCAGCCCCAGCATTTT
CASSPQGNQPQHF
>13|-|TRBV7-9|TRBJ2-2|-
TGTGCCAGCAGCCAGAGGGAGGCCGGGGAGCTGTTTTTT
CASSQREAGELFF
>14|-|TRBV5-1|TRBJ2-7|-
TGCGCCAGCAGCTGGGACGGGAGCTCCTACGAGCAGTACTTC
CASSWDGSSYEQYF
>15|TRBD1|TRBV5-1|TRBJ2-2|-
TGCGCCAGCAGCTCCGACAGGGTTTTCACCGGGGAGCTGTTTTTT
CASSSDRVFTGELFF
>15|TRBD2|TRBV4-1|TRBJ2-7|-
TGCGCCAGCAGCCAAGGGGAGGGCCTAGCGGGGCAGCAGTACTTC
CASSQGEGLAGQQYF
>15|TRBD1|TRBV9|TRBJ2-5|-
TGTGCCAGCAGCGCCGGGACAGGGACGCAAGAGACCCAGTACTTC
CASSAGTGTQETQYF
>13|-|TRBV3-1/TRBV3-2|TRBJ1-2|-
TGTGCCAGCAGCCAAGATACAGGGTGGGGCTACACCTTC
CASSQDTGWGYTF
>15|-|TRBV9|TRBJ2-6|-
TGTGCCAGCAGCCCGGACATGTCTGGGGCCAACGTCCTGACTTTC
CASSPDMSGANVLTF
>15|TRBD1|TRBV5-4|TRBJ1-4|once
TGTGCCAGCAGCTGGGCGACAGGGGTCGGGGAAAAACTGTTTTTT
CASSWATGVGEKLFF
>14|-|TRBV9|TRBJ2-3|-
TGTGCCAGCAGCGTCCAATCGGTTGGAGATACGCAGTATTTT
CASSVQSVGDTQYF
>15|-|TRBV9|TRBJ2-6|once
TGTGCCAGCAGCATGACAGTCTCTGGGGCCAACGTCCTGACTTTC
CASSMTVSGANVLTF
>14|-|TRBV6-5|TRBJ2-2|-
TGTGCCAGCAGAGCCCCGCACGAGACCGGGGAGCTGTTTTTT
CASRAPHETGELFF
>15|-|TRBV18|TRBJ1-5|-
TGTGCCAGCTCACCGGCCCCGGGTTTAGATCAGCCCCAGCATTTT
CASSPAPGLDQPQHF
>13|TRBD1|TRBV27|TRBJ2-5|-
TGTGCCAGCACCGACGGACAGGGCGGGACCCAGTACTTC
CASTDGQGGTQYF
>14|TRBD2|TRBV2|TRBJ2-5|-
TGTGCCAGCAGGGGCCTTGGACTAGCGGAGACCCAGTACTTC
CASRGLGLAETQYF
>14|-|TRBV9|TRBJ2-5|once
TGTGCCAGCAGCGTAGACCCTAGCCGGGAGACCCAGTACTTC
CASSVDPSRETQYF
>12|-|TRBV5-1|TRBJ2-1|-
TGCGCCAGCAGCTTGGCCTATCATGAGCAGTTCTTC
CASSLAYHEQFF
>16|TRBD2|TRBV28|TRBJ2-1|-
TGTGCCAGCAGCCCACCGAGCGGGGGGTCCTACAATGAGCAGTTCTTC
CASSPPSGGSYNEQFF
>16|TRBD2|TRBV6-2/TRBV6-3|TRBJ2-1|once
TGTGCCAGCAGTACCTCTAGCGGGGGGAATCCCAATGAGCAGTTCTTC
CASSTSSGGNPNEQFF
>15|TRBD2|TRBV7-3|TRBJ2-7|few
TGTGCCAGCAGCTTAGATGCGGGGGGATTCTACGAGCAGTACTTC
CASSLDAGGFYEQYF
>15|-|TRBV28|TRBJ2-3|once
TGTGCCAGCAGTATCGGCGGGGGCGGAACAGATACGCAGTATTTT
CASSIGGGGTDTQYF
>13|-|TRBV24-1|TRBJ2-1|-
TGTGCCACCGAGTCAGGGTGGAGAGATGAGCAGTTCTTC
CATESGWRDEQFF
>14|TRBD2|TRBV10-3|TRBJ2-1|-
TGTGCCATCAGAGAGACTAGCGGGGTTGATGAGCAGTTCTTC
CAIRETSGVDEQFF
>14|TRBD1|TRBV6-5|TRBJ1-5|-
TGTGCCAGCAGTCGACAGGGAACTGATCAGCCCCAGCATTTT
CASSRQGTDQPQHF
>15|TRBD2|TRBV28|TRBJ2-2|-
TGTGCCAGCGGCCTAGCGGGGGCTGGTACCGGGGAGCTGTTTTTT
CASGLAGAGTGELFF
>15|-|TRBV7-4|TRBJ2-5|-
TGTGCCAGCAGCTTACGGGATGGAGGGTTAGAGACCCAGTACTTC
CASSLRDGGLETQYF
>16|-|TRBV24-1|TRBJ2-5|-
TGTGCCACCAGTGACCCCAGGGTGAGTTCGAAGGAGACCCAGTACTTC
CATSDPRVSSKETQYF
>14|TRBD2|TRBV11-3|TRBJ2-7|few
TGTGCCAGCAGCTTCGGGGGGTTGGAGGACGAGCAGTACTTC
CASSFGGLEDEQYF
>13|-|TRBV5-5|TRBJ1-1|-
TGTGCCAGCAGTCAACAACAGAACACTGAAGCTTTCTTT
CASSQQQNTEAFF
>16|-|TRBV5-1|TRBJ1-1|-
TGCGCCAGCAGCTTGAGTTTTCTGGTAGTCGGGGGAGAAGCTTTCTTT
CASSLSFLVVGGEAFF
>18|-|TRBV24-1|TRBJ2-7|-
TGTGCCACCAGTGAGCCCCGAGCCCCGGACGGGATTGTTGGGCCGCTAACCTTC
CATSEPRAPDGIVGPLTF
>12|-|TRBV6-2/TRBV6-3|TRBJ1-1|-
TGTGCCAGCAGCCCTACGACCCCCAGGGTTTTCTTT
CASSPTTPRVFF
>13|-|TRBV27|TRBJ2-3|-
TGTGCCAGCAGTTACGGGTCGAAAAATACGCAGTATTTT
CASSYGSKNTQYF
>12|-|TRBV18|TRBJ1-2|-
TGTGCCAGCTCCCGGACAGACTATGGCTACACCTTC
CASSRTDYGYTF
>14|TRBD1|TRBV28|TRBJ1-2|few
TGTGCCAGCAGCACAAAGACAGGGAGCTATGGCTACACCTTC
CASSTKTGSYGYTF
>14|TRBD1|TRBV29-1|TRBJ1-4|few
TGCAGCGTTGAAGATCGGGGACAGGGGTCAAAACTGTTTTTT
CSVEDRGQGSKLFF
>11|-|TRBV20-1|TRBJ1-5|-
TGCAGTGCTGGCTACAGGGAGCCCCAGCATTTT
CSAGYREPQHF
>15|TRBD1|TRBV28|TRBJ2-7|-
TGTGCCAGCAGTTTACCCGACAGGGACTCCTACGAGCAGTACTTC
CASSLPDRDSYEQYF
>16|-|TRBV12-2|TRBJ2-1|-
TGTGCAAGTCTCATTGGGTCGGGACACCGCTACAATGAGCAGTTCTTC
CASLIGSGHRYNEQFF
>13|TRBD1|TRBV19|TRBJ2-7|once
TGTGCCAGTAGTAACAGACAGGGCTACGAGCAGTACTTC
CASSNRQGYEQYF
>15|-|TRBV11-2|TRBJ1-5|few
TGTGCCAGCAGCTCGTTCAACAGGGTTGAGCAGCCCCAGCATTTT
CASSSFNRVEQPQHF
>16|TRBD2|TRBV2|TRBJ2-2|-
TGTGCCAGCAGTGCTACGCGGGGGGGCCGCACCGGGGAGCTGTTTTTT
CASSATRGGRTGELFF
>14|TRBD2|TRBV3-1/TRBV3-2|TRBJ2-5|-
TGTGCCAGCAGCCCTAGCGGATTGGTGGAGACCCAGTACTTC
CASSPSGLVETQYF
>15|-|TRBV5-5|TRBJ1-1|-
TGTGCCAGCAGCTTGTTAGCACAACCGAACACTGAAGCTTTCTTT
CASSLLAQPNTEAFF
>14|-|TRBV27|TRBJ2-7|-
TGTGCCAGCAGTTTATTTGGCGGGCCCTGGGGGCAGTACTTC
CASSLFGGPWGQYF
>13|-|TRBV7-3|TRBJ2-2|-
TGTGCCAGCCGCTCCGAGCGTTCCGGGGAGCTGTTTTTT
CASRSERSGELFF
>15|TRBD1|TRBV5-1|TRBJ2-7|-
TGCGCCAGCAGCTTGGGGGTCGGGACAGCCTACGAGCAGTACTTC
CASSLGVGTAYEQYF
>14|-|TRBV6-5|TRBJ1-2|-
TGTGCCAGCAGCTTGGGGCCTCAGAATGCTGGCTACACCTTC
CASSLGPQNAGYTF
>12|TRBD1|TRBV25-1|TRBJ1-2|few
TGTGCCAGCAAGCAGGGGGCCTCGGGCTACACCTTC
CASKQGASGYTF
>13|-|TRBV30|TRBJ2-2|-
TGTGCCTGGAGGGGACAGAACACCGGGGAGCTGTTTTTT
CAWRGQNTGELFF